This note documents a single T cell receptor beta chain sequence. What it recognizes is unknown. With 60 Vbeta and 13 Jbeta primers, the PCR was carried out. The protocol was immunoSEQ multiplex PCR, while the TCRdb copy is restricted to in-frame clones and leaves out a portion. Among hundreds of thousands of clones listed, 82% were seen once. This sample stems from a study of cytomegalovirus exposure and HLA in healthy donors. Study observations and caveats: Association with HLA alleles at 0.05 false discovery rate was found for 16,951 TCR beta sequences in a later analysis.

This CDR3 has 15 residues. Per germline, CDR1 SGDLS and CDR2 YYNGEE. The V end was cut by 4 bases, the J end by 0 bases, with 13 bases between. The chain combines TRBV9 with TRBJ1-2, with a possible D match to TRBD1 (5 bases). This receptor was taken from a man in his forties in good health and CMV-seropositive. Sequences were obtained from PBMCs. In DNA, the CDR3 is TGTGCCAGCAGCCCTGGGGCAGGAGCTAACTATGGCTACACCTTC. The encoded protein is CASSPGAGANYGYTF.